This note documents a single TCR beta chain sequence. The data belong to a study of blood T cell repertoires in COVID-19. In the study overall: The United States, Italy and Spain were the sources of the acute and convalescent COVID-19 samples. T cells, B-cell-depleted T cells, or PBMCs supplied cDNA or gDNA.

How the authors handled the data: Nucleated cell counts were estimated from reference gene primer amplification. Profiled with immunoSEQ multiplex PCR; TCRdb holds only in-frame clones, not every one. The DNA gave D and trimming, while V, J and clone size come from that table. The data hold about 380,000 clones, with 85% observed a single time. The sample consisted of peripheral blood. The receptor was isolated from a young woman with acute or convalescent COVID-19.

The DNA for the CDR3 is TGTGCCAGCAACCGACAGGGATCTATAGCTGAAGCTTTCTTT. This gives the protein CASNRQGSIAEAFF. J is TRBJ1-1 and V is TRBV28; TRBD1 matches 7 bases. This CDR3 region has 14 residues. Trimming at V came to 7 bases and at J to 6 bases, leaving 11 bases not matched to a gene. Germline V gene lookup returns CDR1 MDHEN and CDR2 SYDVKM. Complete variable domain (other parts from reference TRBV28 and TRBJ1-1): DVKVTQSSRYLVKRTGEKVFLECVQDMDHENMFWYRQDPGLGLRLIYFSYDVKMKEKGDIPEGYSVSREKKERFSLILESASTNQTSMYLCASNRQGSIAEAFFGQGTRLTVV.